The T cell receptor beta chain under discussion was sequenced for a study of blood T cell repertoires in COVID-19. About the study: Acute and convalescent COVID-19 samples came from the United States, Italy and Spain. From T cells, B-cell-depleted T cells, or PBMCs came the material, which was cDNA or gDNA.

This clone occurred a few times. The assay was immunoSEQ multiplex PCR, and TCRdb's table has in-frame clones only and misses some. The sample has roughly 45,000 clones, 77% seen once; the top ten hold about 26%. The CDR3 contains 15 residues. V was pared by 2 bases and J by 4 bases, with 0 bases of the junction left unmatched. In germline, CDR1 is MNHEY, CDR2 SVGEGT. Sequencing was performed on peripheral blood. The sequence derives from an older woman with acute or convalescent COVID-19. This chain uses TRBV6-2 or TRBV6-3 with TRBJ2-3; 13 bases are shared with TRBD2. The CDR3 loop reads CASSYGTSGADTQYF. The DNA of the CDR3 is TGTGCCAGCAGTTACGGGACTAGCGGGGCAGATACGCAGTATTTT.